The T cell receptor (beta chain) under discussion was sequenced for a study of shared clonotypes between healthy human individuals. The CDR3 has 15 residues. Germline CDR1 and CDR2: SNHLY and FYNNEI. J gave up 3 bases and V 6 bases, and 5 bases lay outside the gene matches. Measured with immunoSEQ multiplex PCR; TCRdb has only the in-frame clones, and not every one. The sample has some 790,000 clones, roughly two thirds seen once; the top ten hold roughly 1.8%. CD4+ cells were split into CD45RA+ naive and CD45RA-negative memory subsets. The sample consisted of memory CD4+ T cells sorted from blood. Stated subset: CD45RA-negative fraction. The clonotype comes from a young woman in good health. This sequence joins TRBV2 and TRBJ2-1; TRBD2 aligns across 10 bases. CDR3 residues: CASRPTSGNYNEQFF. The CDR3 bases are TGTGCCAGCAGACCAACTAGCGGGAACTACAATGAGCAGTTCTTC. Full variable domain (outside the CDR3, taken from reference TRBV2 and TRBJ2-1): EPEVTQTPSHQVTQMGQEVILRCVPISNHLYFYWYRQILGQKVEFLVSFYNNEISEKSEIFDDQFSVERPDGSNFTLKIRSTKLEDSAMYFCASRPTSGNYNEQFFGPGTRLTVL.